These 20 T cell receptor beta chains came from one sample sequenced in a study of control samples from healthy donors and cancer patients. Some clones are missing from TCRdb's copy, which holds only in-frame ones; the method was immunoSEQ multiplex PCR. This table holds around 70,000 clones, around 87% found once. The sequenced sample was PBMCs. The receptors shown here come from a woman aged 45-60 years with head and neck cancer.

CDR3 DNA sequence: TGTGCCAGCACCTTTATGTTTAGCGGGGGGGTTCAGGAGCAGTTCTTC. Translating it yields CASTFMFSGGVQEQFF. This chain links TRBV27 with TRBJ2-1, with 11 bases matching TRBD2. V was pared by 7 bases and J by 10 bases, with 15 bases of the junction left unmatched. This CDR3 comprises 16 residues. CDR1 and CDR2 from the germline V gene are MNHEY and SMNVEV (reference sequence).

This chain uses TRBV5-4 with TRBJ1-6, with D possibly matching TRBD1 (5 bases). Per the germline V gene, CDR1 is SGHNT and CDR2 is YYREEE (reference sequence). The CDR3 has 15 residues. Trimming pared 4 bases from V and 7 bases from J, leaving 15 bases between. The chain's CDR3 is CASSPLRGSNSPLHF. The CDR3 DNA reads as TGTGCCAGCAGCCCGTTAAGGGGTTCCAATTCACCCCTCCACTTT.

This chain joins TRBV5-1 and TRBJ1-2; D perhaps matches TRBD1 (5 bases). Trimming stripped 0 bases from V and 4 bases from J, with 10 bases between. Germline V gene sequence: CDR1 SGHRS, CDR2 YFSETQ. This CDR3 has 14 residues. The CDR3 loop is CASSLAQQVYGYTF. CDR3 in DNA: TGCGCCAGCAGCTTGGCGCAACAGGTCTATGGCTACACCTTC.

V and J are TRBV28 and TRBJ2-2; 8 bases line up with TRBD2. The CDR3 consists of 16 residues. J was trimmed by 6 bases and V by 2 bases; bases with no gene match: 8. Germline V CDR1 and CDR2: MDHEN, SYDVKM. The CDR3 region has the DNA TGTGCCAGCAGTTTAGGCGGGGGGCTAGTAGCCGGGGAGCTGTTTTTT. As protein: CASSLGGGLVAGELFF.

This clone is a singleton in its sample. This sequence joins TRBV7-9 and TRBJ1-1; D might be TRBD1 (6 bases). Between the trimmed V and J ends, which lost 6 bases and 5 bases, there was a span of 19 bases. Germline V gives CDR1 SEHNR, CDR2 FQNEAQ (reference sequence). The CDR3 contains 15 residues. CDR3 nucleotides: TGTGCCAGCAGAAAGGCCTCAGGGGTGGGAACTGAAGCTTTCTTT. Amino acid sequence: CASRKASGVGTEAFF.

The DNA of the CDR3 is TGTGCCAGCAGCGGGGGGGGCAGGGATACCAAAAACATTCAGTACTTC. This translates into CASSGGGRDTKNIQYF. The chain employs TRBV5-5 and TRBJ2-4; tentative D call: TRBD2 (7 bases). CDR1 is SGHKS, CDR2 YYEKEE, per germline (reference sequence). The CDR3 contains 16 residues. V lost 4 bases and J lost 2, with 16 bases in between.

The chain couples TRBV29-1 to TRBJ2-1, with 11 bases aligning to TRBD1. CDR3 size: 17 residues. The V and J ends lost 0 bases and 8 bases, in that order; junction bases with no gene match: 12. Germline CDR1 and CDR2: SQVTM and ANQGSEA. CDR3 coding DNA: TGCAGCGTTGAAGAGGGACGAGAGGACAGGGGGCTGTATGAGCAGTTCTTC. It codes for CSVEEGREDRGLYEQFF.

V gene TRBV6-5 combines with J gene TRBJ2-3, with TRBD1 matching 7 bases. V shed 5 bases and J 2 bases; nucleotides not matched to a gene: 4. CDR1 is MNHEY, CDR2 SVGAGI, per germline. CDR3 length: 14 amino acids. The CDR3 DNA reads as TGTGCCAGCAGTAGACAGGGTTACACAGATACGCAGTATTTT. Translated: CASSRQGYTDTQYF.

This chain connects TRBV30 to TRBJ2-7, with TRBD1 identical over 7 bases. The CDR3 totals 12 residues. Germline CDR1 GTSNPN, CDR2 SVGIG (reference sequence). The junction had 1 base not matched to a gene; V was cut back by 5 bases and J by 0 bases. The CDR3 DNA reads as TGTGCCTGGGGGGACAGCTCCTACGAGCAGTACTTC. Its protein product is CAWGDSSYEQYF.

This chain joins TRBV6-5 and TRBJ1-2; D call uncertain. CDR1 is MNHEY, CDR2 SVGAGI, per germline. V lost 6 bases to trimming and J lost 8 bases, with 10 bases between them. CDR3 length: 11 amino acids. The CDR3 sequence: CASRANGGYTF. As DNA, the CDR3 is TGTGCCAGCAGGGCAAACGGAGGCTACACCTTC.

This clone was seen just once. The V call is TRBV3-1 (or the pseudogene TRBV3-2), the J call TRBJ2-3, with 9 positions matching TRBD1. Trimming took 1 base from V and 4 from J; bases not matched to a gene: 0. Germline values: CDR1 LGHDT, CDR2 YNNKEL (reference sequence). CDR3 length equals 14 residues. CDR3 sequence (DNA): TGTGCCAGCAGCCAAGGGACAGGGGCAGATACGCAGTATTTT. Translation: CASSQGTGADTQYF.

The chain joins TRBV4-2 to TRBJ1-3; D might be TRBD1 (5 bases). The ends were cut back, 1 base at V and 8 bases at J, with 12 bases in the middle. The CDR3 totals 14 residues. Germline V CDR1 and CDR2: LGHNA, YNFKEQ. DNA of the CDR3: TGTGCCAGCAGCCAAGGGGTAGGGGAATACACCATATATTTT. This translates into CASSQGVGEYTIYF.

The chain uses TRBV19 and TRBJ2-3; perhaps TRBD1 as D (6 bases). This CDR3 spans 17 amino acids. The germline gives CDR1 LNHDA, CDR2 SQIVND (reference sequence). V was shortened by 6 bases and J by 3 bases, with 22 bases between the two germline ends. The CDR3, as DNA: TGTGCCAGTAGCCCCCAGACAGGCCCCAGGAGGACAGATACGCAGTATTTT. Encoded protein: CASSPQTGPRRTDTQYF.

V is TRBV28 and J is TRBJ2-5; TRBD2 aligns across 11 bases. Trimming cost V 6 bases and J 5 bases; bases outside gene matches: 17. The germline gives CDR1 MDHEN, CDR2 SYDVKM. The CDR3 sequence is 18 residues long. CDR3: CASRTVIAGGLADETQYF. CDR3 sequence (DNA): TGTGCCAGCAGAACGGTCATAGCGGGGGGGTTAGCGGATGAGACCCAGTACTTC.

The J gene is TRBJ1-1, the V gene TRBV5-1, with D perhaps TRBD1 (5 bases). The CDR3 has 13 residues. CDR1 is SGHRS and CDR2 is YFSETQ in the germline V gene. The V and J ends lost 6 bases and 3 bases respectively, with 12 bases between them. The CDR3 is CASTQGSDTEAFF. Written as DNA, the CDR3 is TGCGCCAGCACCCAGGGAAGCGACACTGAAGCTTTCTTT.

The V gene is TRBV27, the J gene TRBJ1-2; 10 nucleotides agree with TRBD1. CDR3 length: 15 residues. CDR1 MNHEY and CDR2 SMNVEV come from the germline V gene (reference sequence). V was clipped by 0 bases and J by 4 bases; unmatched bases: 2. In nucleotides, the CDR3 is TGTGCCAGCAGTTTATCGACAGGGGGCAGCTATGGCTACACCTTC. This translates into CASSLSTGGSYGYTF.

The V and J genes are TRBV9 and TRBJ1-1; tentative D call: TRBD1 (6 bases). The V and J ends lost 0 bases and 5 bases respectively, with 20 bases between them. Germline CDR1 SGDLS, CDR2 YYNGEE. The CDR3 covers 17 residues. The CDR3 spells CASSVAEGAGGQTEAFF. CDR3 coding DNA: TGTGCCAGCAGCGTAGCTGAAGGGGCCGGGGGGCAAACTGAAGCTTTCTTT.

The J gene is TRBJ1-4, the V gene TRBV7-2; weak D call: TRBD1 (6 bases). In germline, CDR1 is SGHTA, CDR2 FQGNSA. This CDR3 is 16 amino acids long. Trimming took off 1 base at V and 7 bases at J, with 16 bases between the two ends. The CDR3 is CASSLGGRGSGEKLFF. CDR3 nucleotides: TGTGCCAGCAGCTTAGGGGGCAGGGGATCGGGTGAAAAACTGTTTTTT.

The CDR3 bases are TGTGCCAGCAGCGTAGGAGTGTCCTACGAGCAGTACTTC. Protein: CASSVGVSYEQYF. V gene TRBV9 combines with J gene TRBJ2-7; no firm D call. Germline assignment: CDR1 SGDLS and CDR2 YYNGEE. V was shortened by 0 bases and J by 1 base, with 5 bases between the two germline ends. The CDR3 has 13 amino acids.

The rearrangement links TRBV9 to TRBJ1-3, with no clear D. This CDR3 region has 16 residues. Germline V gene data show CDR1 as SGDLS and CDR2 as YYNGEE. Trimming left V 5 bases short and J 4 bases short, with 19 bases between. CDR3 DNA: TGTGCCAGCAGTTTAACGGCGGCCCGGTCCGGAAACACCATATATTTT. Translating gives CASSLTAARSGNTIYF. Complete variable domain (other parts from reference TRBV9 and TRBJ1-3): DSGVTQTPKHLITATGQRVTLRCSPRSGDLSVYWYQQSLDQGLQFLIQYYNGEERAKGNILERFSAQQFPDLHSELNLSSLELGDSALYFCASSLTAARSGNTIYFGEGSWLTVV.